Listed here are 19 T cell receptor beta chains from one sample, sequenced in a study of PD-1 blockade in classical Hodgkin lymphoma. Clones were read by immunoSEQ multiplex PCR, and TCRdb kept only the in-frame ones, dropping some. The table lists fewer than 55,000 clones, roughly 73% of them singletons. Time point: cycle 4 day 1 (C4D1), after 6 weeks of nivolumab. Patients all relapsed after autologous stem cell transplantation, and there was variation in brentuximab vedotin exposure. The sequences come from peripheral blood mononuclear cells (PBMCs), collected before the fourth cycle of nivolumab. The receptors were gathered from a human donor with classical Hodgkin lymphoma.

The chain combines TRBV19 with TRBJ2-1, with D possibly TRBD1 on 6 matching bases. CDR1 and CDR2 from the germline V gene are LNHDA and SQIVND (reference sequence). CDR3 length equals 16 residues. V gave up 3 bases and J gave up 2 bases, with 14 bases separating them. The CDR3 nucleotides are TGTGCCAGTAGTATTGGGGCAGGGGTTGCCTACAATGAGCAGTTCTTC. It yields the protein CASSIGAGVAYNEQFF. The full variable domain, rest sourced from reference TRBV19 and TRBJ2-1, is DGGITQSPKYLFRKEGQNVTLSCEQNLNHDAMYWYRQDPGQGLRLIYYSQIVNDFQKGDIAEGYSVSREKKESFPLTVTSAQKNPTAFYLCASSIGAGVAYNEQFFGPGTRLTVL.

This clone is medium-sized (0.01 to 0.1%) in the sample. CDR3 coding DNA: TGTGCCAGTAGAAGGGACGGCGGGGGAACAGGTTCACCCCTCCACTTT. Translating it yields CASRRDGGGTGSPLHF. This rearrangement joins TRBV19 to TRBJ1-6; TRBD1 is a possible D gene (5 bases). The CDR3 consists of 16 residues. Germline CDR1 LNHDA, CDR2 SQIVND (reference sequence). V was shortened by 6 bases and J by 9 bases, with 21 bases between the two germline ends.

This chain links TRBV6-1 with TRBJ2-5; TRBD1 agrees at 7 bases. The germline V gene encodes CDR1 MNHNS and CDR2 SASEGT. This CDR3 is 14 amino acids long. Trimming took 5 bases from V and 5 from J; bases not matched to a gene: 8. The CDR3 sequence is CASSRQGVRETQYF. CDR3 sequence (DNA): TGTGCCAGCAGTCGACAGGGAGTGAGGGAGACCCAGTACTTC.

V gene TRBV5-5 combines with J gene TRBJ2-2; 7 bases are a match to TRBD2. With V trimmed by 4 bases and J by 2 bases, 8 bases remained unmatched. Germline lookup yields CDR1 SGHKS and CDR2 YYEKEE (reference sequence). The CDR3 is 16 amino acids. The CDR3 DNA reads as TGTGCCAGCAGCACCGTGGGCGGGAGAAACACCGGGGAGCTGTTTTTT. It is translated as CASSTVGGRNTGELFF.

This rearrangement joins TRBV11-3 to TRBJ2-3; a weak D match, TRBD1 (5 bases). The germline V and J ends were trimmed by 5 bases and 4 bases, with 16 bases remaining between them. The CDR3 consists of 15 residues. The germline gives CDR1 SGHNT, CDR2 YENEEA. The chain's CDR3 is CASSPRETSADTQYF. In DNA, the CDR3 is TGTGCCAGCAGCCCCAGGGAAACCTCCGCAGATACGCAGTATTTT.

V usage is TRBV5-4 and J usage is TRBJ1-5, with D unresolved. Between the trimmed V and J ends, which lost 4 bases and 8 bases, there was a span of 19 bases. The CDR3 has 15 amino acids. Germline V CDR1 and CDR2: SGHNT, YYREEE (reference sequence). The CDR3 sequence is CASSPLKRAFKPQHF. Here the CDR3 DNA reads TGTGCCAGCAGCCCGTTGAAAAGGGCCTTCAAGCCCCAGCATTTT.

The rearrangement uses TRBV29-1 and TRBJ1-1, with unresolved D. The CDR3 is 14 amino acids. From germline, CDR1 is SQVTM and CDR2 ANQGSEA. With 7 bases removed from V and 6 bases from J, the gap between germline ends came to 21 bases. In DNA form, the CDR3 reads TGCAGCGCCCACGGCGAGAGATGGGAGGCTGAAGCTTTCTTT. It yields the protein CSAHGERWEAEAFF.

CDR3 region: CASKHRGRYGYTF. The DNA of the CDR3 is TGTGCCAGTAAACACAGGGGGCGGTATGGCTACACCTTC. The chain carries TRBV27 and TRBJ1-2, with 9 bases fitting TRBD1. The CDR3 loop spans 13 amino acids. The ends lost 9 bases at V and 5 bases at J; junction bases unmatched: 7. Germline values: CDR1 MNHEY, CDR2 SMNVEV (reference sequence).

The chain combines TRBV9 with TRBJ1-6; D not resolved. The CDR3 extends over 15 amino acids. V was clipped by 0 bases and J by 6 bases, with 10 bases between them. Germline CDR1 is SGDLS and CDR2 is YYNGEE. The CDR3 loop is CASSVGPVSNSPLHF. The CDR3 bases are TGTGCCAGCAGCGTAGGTCCAGTTAGTAATTCACCCCTCCACTTT.

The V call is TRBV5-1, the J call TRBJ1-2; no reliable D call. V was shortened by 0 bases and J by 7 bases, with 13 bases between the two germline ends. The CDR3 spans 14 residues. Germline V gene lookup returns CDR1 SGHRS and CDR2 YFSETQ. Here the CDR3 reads CASSLDVAPGGYTF. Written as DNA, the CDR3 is TGCGCCAGCAGCTTGGATGTCGCCCCCGGTGGCTACACCTTC.

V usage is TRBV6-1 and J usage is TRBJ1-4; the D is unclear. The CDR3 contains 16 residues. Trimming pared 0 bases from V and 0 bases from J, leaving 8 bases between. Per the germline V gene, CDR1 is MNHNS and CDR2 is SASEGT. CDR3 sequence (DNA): TGTGCCAGCAGTGAAGCCGCGGGTGCAACTAATGAAAAACTGTTTTTT. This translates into CASSEAAGATNEKLFF.

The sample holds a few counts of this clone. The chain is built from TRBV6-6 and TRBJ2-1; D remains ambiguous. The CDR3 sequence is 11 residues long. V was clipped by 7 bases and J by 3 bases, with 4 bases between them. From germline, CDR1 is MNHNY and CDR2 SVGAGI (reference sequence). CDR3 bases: TGTGCCAGCAAGGTCTACAATGAGCAGTTCTTC. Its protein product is CASKVYNEQFF.

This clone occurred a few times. The DNA of the CDR3 is TGCAGCGACTATTCCAGGGGTCGCCTTCACTACTCTGGAAACACCATATATTTT. It codes for CSDYSRGRLHYSGNTIYF. The J gene is TRBJ1-3, the V gene TRBV29-1; TRBD1 might be the D (6 bases). V lost 7 bases, J lost 0 bases, and 25 bases lay in between. Germline V gene data show CDR1 as SQVTM and CDR2 as ANQGSEA. The CDR3 totals 18 residues.

The CDR3 DNA reads as TGTGCCAGCAGTTTTGGACGGTCTGAAGCTTTCTTT. Amino acid sequence: CASSFGRSEAFF. This chain uses TRBV6-5 with TRBJ1-1; D not certain. CDR3 length: 12 residues. Trimming removed 4 bases from V and 6 bases from J, with 9 bases in between. CDR1 MNHEY and CDR2 SVGAGI come from the germline V gene.

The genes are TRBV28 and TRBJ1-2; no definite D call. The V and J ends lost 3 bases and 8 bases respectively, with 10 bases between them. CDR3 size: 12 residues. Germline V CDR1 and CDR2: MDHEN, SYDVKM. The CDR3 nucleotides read TGTGCCAGCAGTTTGTCGGCCCAGGGCTACACCTTC. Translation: CASSLSAQGYTF.

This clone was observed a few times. The DNA of the CDR3 is TGTGCCAGCACCATAGCGGGGGGATACAATGAGCAGTTCTTC. This encodes CASTIAGGYNEQFF. The rearrangement joins TRBV5-4 to TRBJ2-1; TRBD2 agrees at 10 bases. With V trimmed by 6 bases and J by 4 bases, 4 bases remained unmatched. This CDR3 is built from 14 residues. Germline CDR1 reads SGHNT; CDR2 reads YYREEE (reference sequence).

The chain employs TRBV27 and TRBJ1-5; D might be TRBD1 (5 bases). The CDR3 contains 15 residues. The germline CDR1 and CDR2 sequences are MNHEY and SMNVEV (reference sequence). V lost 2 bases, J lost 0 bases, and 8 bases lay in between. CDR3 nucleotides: TGTGCCAGCAGTTTAAGGGGTCTTAGCAATCAGCCCCAGCATTTT. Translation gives CASSLRGLSNQPQHF.

As DNA, the CDR3 is TGTGCCAGCAGCTTAAGTCTTCCTGAGGCCTACGAGCAGTACTTC. This codes for CASSLSLPEAYEQYF. The V gene is TRBV7-2, the J gene TRBJ2-7; unclear D gene. The germline gives CDR1 SGHTA, CDR2 FQGNSA. V lost 2 bases, J lost 2 bases, and 13 bases lay in between. CDR3 length: 15 amino acids.

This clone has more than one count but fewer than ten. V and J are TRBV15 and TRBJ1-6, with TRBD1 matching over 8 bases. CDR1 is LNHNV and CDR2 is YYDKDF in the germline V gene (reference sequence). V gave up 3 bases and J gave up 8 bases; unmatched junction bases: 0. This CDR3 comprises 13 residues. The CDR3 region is CATSRTGDSPLHF. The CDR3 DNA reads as TGTGCCACCAGCAGGACAGGGGATTCACCCCTCCACTTT.